This is a list of T cell receptor beta chains from one sample in a study of PD-1 blockade in classical Hodgkin lymphoma. Using immunoSEQ multiplex PCR, the repertoire was profiled, and TCRdb retains in-frame clones only, with some absent. This table has around 26,000 clones, roughly 89% appearing once. Sequencing used CD4+ T cells from blood. Source of these receptors: a human donor with classical Hodgkin lymphoma. CDR3s include the opening cysteine and the closing phenylalanine or tryptophan. Each record gives: D gene, clone size, J gene, V gene, CDR3 protein, CDR3 DNA. A D gene is named only where the DNA matches it firmly. Clone size appears in some rows only: once, few, many, or a class for an expanded clone.

d_gene: TRBD1
abundance: .
j_gene: TRBJ1-5
v_gene: TRBV19
CDR3aa: CASSEDRGFNQPQHF
CDR3nt: TGTGCCAGTAGTGAGGACAGGGGGTTCAATCAGCCCCAGCATTTT

d_gene: .
abundance: .
j_gene: TRBJ2-4
v_gene: TRBV19
CDR3aa: CASSLQVYTDIQYF
CDR3nt: TGTGCCAGTAGTTTACAGGTCTATACAGACATTCAGTACTTC

d_gene: .
abundance: .
j_gene: TRBJ1-1
v_gene: TRBV11-2
CDR3aa: CASSPELIDTEAFF
CDR3nt: TGTGCCAGCAGCCCAGAGTTAATAGACACTGAAGCTTTCTTT

d_gene: .
abundance: .
j_gene: TRBJ1-2
v_gene: TRBV7-9
CDR3aa: CASSFGRTNYGYTF
CDR3nt: TGTGCCAGCAGCTTCGGCAGAACTAACTATGGCTACACCTTC

d_gene: .
abundance: .
j_gene: TRBJ1-1
v_gene: TRBV28
CDR3aa: CASSLLDYGAFF
CDR3nt: TGTGCCAGCAGTTTGCTGGACTATGGGGCTTTCTTT

d_gene: TRBD2
abundance: .
j_gene: TRBJ2-7
v_gene: TRBV6-5
CDR3aa: CASSYGRGGEQYF
CDR3nt: TGTGCCAGCAGTTACGGACGGGGGGGTGAGCAGTACTTC

d_gene: .
abundance: .
j_gene: TRBJ1-5
v_gene: TRBV19
CDR3aa: CASSKPGAYYSNQPQHF
CDR3nt: TGTGCCAGTAGTAAGCCGGGGGCCTACTATAGCAATCAGCCCCAGCATTTT

d_gene: .
abundance: .
j_gene: TRBJ2-6
v_gene: TRBV2
CDR3aa: CASTFNHPGANVLTF
CDR3nt: TGTGCCAGCACTTTCAACCACCCTGGGGCCAACGTCCTGACTTTC

d_gene: .
abundance: .
j_gene: TRBJ1-4
v_gene: TRBV2
CDR3aa: CASSEGLANEKLFF
CDR3nt: TGTGCCAGCAGTGAGGGGTTGGCTAATGAAAAACTGTTTTTT

d_gene: .
abundance: .
j_gene: TRBJ2-7
v_gene: TRBV7-2
CDR3aa: CASSLSGGEQYF
CDR3nt: TGTGCCAGCAGCCTTTCTGGGGGCGAGCAGTACTTC

d_gene: TRBD1
abundance: .
j_gene: TRBJ2-3
v_gene: TRBV11-3
CDR3aa: CASSLGVGQGANTQYF
CDR3nt: TGTGCCAGCAGCTTAGGGGTGGGACAGGGGGCAAATACGCAGTATTTT

d_gene: .
abundance: .
j_gene: TRBJ2-7
v_gene: TRBV19
CDR3aa: CASSGTTGHEQYF
CDR3nt: TGTGCCAGTAGTGGAACCACAGGGCACGAGCAGTACTTC

d_gene: TRBD1
abundance: .
j_gene: TRBJ2-7
v_gene: TRBV5-8
CDR3aa: CASSRTGGLRYEQYF
CDR3nt: TGTGCCAGCAGCCGCACAGGGGGTCTGAGATACGAGCAGTACTTC

d_gene: .
abundance: once
j_gene: TRBJ2-7
v_gene: TRBV18
CDR3aa: CASSPAAEVDEQYF
CDR3nt: TGTGCCAGCTCACCAGCGGCTGAGGTTGACGAGCAGTACTTC

d_gene: .
abundance: .
j_gene: TRBJ2-1
v_gene: TRBV19
CDR3aa: CASSIDSAGYNEQFF
CDR3nt: TGTGCCAGTAGTATAGATAGCGCAGGGTACAATGAGCAGTTCTTC